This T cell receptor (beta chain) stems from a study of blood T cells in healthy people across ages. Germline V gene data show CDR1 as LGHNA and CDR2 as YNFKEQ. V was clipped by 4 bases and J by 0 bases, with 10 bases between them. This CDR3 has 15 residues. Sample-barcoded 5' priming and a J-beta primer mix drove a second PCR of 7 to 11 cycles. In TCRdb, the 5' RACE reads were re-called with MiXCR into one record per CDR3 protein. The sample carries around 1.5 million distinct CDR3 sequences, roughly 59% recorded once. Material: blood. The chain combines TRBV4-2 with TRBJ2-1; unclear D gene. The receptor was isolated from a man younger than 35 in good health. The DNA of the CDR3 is TGTGCCAGCAGCCGGAACGTGGGCTCCTACAATGAGCAGTTCTTC. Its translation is CASSRNVGSYNEQFF.